The 8 T cell receptor beta chains in this list originate from one sample, sequenced in a study of shared T cell receptors in the human thymus. Measured with immunoSEQ multiplex PCR; TCRdb has only the in-frame clones, and not every one. The data show hundreds of thousands of clones, 88% seen once. The same data also went into a second study, on human thymus T cells.

Sequencing was carried out using thymocytes. The source of these receptors is a boy younger than two with a congenital heart defect.

This chain uses TRBV27 with TRBJ2-7; possibly TRBD1 for D (7 bases). The CDR3 is 15 amino acids. V lost 4 bases to trimming and J lost 2 bases, with 15 bases between them. Looked up from germline, CDR1 is MNHEY and CDR2 is SMNVEV (reference sequence). CDR3: CASSSSTGTPYEQYF. The CDR3 DNA reads TGTGCCAGCAGTTCATCGACAGGGACTCCCTACGAGCAGTACTTC.

The chain recombines TRBV2 with TRBJ2-1; 9 bases are shared with TRBD1. The V segment lost 2 bases and the J segment 8 bases; nucleotides outside the gene matches: 10. The CDR3 extends over 16 amino acids. The germline CDR1 and CDR2 sequences are SNHLY and FYNNEI. The CDR3 DNA sequence: TGTGCCAGCAGTGAAAGGGCGGACAGGGGCCGAGATGAGCAGTTCTTC. Translated, it gives CASSERADRGRDEQFF.

The chain couples TRBV19 to TRBJ2-5, with 12 bases that match TRBD2. The V and J ends lost 3 bases and 1 base, in that order; junction bases with no gene match: 3. CDR3 length: 16 amino acids. CDR1 is LNHDA and CDR2 is SQIVND in the germline V gene (reference sequence). The CDR3 loop is CASSIGTSGPQETQYF. DNA of the CDR3: TGTGCCAGTAGTATCGGGACTAGCGGGCCCCAAGAGACCCAGTACTTC.

This chain uses TRBV19 with TRBJ2-7, with D possibly matching TRBD1 (6 bases). There are 17 residues in the CDR3. The germline V gene encodes CDR1 LNHDA and CDR2 SQIVND (reference sequence). The V end was cut by 3 bases, the J end by 2 bases, with 20 bases between. The CDR3 loop is CASSMLQGEVTTYEQYF. The CDR3 nucleotides are TGTGCCAGTAGTATGTTACAGGGAGAAGTTACGACCTACGAGCAGTACTTC.

This chain joins TRBV4-3 and TRBJ2-1, with 12 bases aligning to TRBD2. V lost 3 bases, J lost 5 bases, and 5 bases stayed unmatched. This CDR3 has 16 residues. CDR1 is LGHNA and CDR2 is YSLEER in the germline V gene. The DNA of the CDR3 is TGCGCCAGCAGCCACACGGGACTAGCGGGTAACAATGAGCAGTTCTTC. This encodes CASSHTGLAGNNEQFF.

The rearrangement uses TRBV6-5 and TRBJ2-4; no definite D call. Germline V CDR1 and CDR2: MNHEY, SVGAGI. V was clipped by 2 bases and J by 7 bases, with 3 bases between them. This CDR3 contains 11 residues. CDR3 nucleotide sequence: TGTGCCAGCAGTTACCGGAACATTCAGTACTTC. It encodes CASSYRNIQYF.

The V gene is TRBV28, the J gene TRBJ1-5; unclear D gene. Germline V lookup: CDR1 MDHEN, CDR2 SYDVKM. The V gene lost 3 bases and the J gene lost 6 bases, with 9 bases spanning the gap. The CDR3 loop spans 13 amino acids. In nucleotides, the CDR3 is TGTGCCAGCAGTTTCCGGGGAGCTCAGCCCCAGCATTTT. This gives the protein CASSFRGAQPQHF.

This clone was detected once. J is TRBJ2-6 and V is TRBV2; 7 bases align to TRBD2. J gave up 0 bases and V 6 bases, and 20 bases lay outside the gene matches. Germline CDR1 is SNHLY and CDR2 is FYNNEI. This CDR3 comprises 21 residues. The CDR3 DNA reads TGTGCCAGCAGCTGCGGTAATGGGGGGGGGATTTGGACCTCTGGGGCCAACGTCCTGACTTTC. As protein: CASSCGNGGGIWTSGANVLTF.